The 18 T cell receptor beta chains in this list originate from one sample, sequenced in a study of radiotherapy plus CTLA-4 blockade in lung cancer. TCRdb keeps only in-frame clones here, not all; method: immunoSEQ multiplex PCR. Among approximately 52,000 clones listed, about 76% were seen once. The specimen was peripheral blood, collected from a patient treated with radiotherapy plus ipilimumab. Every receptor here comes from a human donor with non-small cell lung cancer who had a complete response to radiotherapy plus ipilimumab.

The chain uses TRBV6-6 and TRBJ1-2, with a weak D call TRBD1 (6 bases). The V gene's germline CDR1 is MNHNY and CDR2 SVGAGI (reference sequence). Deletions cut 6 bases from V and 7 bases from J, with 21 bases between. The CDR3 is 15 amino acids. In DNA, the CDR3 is TGTGCCAGCAGCCTCACCCAGGGGATTCAAAGTGGCTACACCTTC. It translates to CASSLTQGIQSGYTF.

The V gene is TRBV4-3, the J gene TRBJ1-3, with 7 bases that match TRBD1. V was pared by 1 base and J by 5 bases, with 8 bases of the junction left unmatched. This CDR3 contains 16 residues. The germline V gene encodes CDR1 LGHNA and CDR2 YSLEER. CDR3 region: CASSQGMARGRNTIYF. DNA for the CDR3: TGCGCCAGCAGCCAAGGAATGGCTAGGGGGCGAAACACCATATATTTT.

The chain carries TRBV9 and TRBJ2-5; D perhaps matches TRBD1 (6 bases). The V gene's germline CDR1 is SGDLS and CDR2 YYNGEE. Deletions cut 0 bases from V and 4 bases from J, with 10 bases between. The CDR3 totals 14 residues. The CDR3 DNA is TGTGCCAGCAGCGTAGGTAAAGGGGGAGAGACCCAGTACTTC. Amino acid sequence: CASSVGKGGETQYF. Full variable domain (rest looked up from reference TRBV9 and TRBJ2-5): DSGVTQTPKHLITATGQRVTLRCSPRSGDLSVYWYQQSLDQGLQFLIQYYNGEERAKGNILERFSAQQFPDLHSELNLSSLELGDSALYFCASSVGKGGETQYFGPGTRLLVL.

The CDR3: CASSLEGSTEGEQYV. CDR3 sequence (DNA): TGCGCCAGCAGCTTGGAAGGGTCCACCGAGGGGGAGCAGTACGTC. J is TRBJ2-7 and V is TRBV5-1; the D call may be TRBD1 or TRBD2 (5 bases each). The CDR3 extends over 15 amino acids. V was pared by 0 bases and J by 7 bases, with 17 bases between. The germline V gene has CDR1 SGHRS and CDR2 YFSETQ.

CDR3: CASSFGTGEGGTEAFF. For the CDR3, the DNA is TGTGCCAGCAGCTTCGGGACAGGGGAGGGTGGCACTGAAGCTTTCTTT. V is TRBV5-6 and J is TRBJ1-1; TRBD1 aligns across 10 bases. After removal of 2 bases from V and 4 bases from J, the junction contained 8 bases not matched to a gene. Germline CDR1 SGHDT, CDR2 YYEEEE. The CDR3 sequence is 16 residues long.

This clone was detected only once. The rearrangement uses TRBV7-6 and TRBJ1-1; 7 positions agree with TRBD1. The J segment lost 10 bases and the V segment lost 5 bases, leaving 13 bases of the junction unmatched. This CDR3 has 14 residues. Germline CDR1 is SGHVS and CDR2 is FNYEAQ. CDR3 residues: CASSPIGGGSTAFF. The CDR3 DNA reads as TGTGCCAGCAGCCCCATTGGAGGGGGCAGCACAGCTTTCTTT. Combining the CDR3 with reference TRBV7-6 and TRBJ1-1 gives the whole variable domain GAGVSQSPRYKVTKRGQDVALRCDPISGHVSLYWYRQALGQGPEFLTYFNYEAQQDKSGLPNDRFSAERPEGSISTLTIQRTEQRDSAMYRCASSPIGGGSTAFFGQGTRLTVV.

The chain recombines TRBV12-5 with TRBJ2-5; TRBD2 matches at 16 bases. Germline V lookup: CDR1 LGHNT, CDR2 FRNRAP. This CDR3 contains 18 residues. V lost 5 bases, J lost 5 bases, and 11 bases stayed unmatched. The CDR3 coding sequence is TGTGCTAGTGGTCAAGGGACTAGCGGGAGGGGGCGAAGGGAGACCCAGTACTTC. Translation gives CASGQGTSGRGRRETQYF.

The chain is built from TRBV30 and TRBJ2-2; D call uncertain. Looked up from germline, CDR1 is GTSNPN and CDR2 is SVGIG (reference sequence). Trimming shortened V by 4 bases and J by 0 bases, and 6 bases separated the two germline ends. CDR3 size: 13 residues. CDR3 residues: CAWTVSNTGELFF. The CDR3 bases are TGTGCCTGGACAGTCTCGAACACCGGGGAGCTGTTTTTT.

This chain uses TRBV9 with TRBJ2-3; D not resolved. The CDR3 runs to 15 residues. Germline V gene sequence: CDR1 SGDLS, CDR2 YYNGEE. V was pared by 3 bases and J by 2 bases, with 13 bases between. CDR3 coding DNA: TGTGCCAGCAGCGCTAGGATAGGAGACACAGATACGCAGTATTTT. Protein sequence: CASSARIGDTDTQYF. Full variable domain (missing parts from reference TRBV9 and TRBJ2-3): DSGVTQTPKHLITATGQRVTLRCSPRSGDLSVYWYQQSLDQGLQFLIQYYNGEERAKGNILERFSAQQFPDLHSELNLSSLELGDSALYFCASSARIGDTDTQYFGPGTRLTVL.

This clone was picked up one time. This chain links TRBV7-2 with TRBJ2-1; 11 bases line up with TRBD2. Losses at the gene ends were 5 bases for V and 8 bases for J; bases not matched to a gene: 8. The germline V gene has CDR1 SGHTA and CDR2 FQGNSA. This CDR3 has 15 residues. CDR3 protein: CASSPPPGLADEQFF. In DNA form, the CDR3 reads TGTGCCAGCAGCCCCCCTCCGGGACTAGCGGATGAGCAGTTCTTC.

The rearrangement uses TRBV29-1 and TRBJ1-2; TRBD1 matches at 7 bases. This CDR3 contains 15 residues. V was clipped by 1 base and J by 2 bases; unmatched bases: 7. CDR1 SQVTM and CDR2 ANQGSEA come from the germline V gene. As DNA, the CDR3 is TGCAGCGTTGAAGCCTCTTTGACAGGGAACTATGGCTACACCTTC. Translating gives CSVEASLTGNYGYTF.

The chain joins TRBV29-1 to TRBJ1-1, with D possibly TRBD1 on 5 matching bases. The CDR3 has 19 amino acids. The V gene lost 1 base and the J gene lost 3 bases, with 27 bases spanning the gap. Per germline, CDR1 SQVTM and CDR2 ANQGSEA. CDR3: CSVEVRESGQGSFHTEAFF. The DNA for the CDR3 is TGCAGCGTTGAAGTCAGGGAATCTGGGCAGGGTAGCTTTCACACTGAAGCTTTCTTT.

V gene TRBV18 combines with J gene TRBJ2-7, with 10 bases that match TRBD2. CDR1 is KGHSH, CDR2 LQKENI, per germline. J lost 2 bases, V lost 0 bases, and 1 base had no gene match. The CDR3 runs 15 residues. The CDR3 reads CASSPPSGGAYEQYF. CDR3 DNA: TGTGCCAGCTCACCACCGAGCGGGGGGGCCTACGAGCAGTACTTC.

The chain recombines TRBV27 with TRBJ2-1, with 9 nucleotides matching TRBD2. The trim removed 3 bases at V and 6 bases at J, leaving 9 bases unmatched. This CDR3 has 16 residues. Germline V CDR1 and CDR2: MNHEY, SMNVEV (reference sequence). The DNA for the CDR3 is TGTGCCAGCAGTTTTTTTGGCGGGAGGGCCGTCAATGAGCAGTTCTTC. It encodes CASSFFGGRAVNEQFF.

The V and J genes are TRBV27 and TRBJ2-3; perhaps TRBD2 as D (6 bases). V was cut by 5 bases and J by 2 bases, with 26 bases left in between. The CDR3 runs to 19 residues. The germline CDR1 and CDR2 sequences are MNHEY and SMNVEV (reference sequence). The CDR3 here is CASSTPRISTRELTDTQYF. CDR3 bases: TGTGCCAGCAGTACCCCCAGAATCTCGACTAGGGAGCTCACAGATACGCAGTATTTT.

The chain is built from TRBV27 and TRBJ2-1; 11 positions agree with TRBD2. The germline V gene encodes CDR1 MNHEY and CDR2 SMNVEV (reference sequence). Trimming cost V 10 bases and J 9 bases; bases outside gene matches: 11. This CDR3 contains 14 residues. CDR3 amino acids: CAIKFILAGAEQFF. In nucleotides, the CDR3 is TGTGCCATCAAGTTTATACTAGCGGGAGCTGAGCAGTTCTTC.

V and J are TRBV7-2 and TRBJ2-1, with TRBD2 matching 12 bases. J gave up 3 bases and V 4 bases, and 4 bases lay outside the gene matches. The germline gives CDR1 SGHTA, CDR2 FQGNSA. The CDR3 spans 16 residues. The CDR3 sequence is CASSSGLAGLYNEQFF. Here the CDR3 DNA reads TGTGCCAGCAGCTCGGGACTAGCGGGCCTCTACAATGAGCAGTTCTTC.

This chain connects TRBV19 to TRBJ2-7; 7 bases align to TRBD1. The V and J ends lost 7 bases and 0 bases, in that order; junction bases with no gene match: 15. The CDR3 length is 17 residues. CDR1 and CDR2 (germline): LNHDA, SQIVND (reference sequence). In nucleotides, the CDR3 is TGTGCCAGTAAGATTTCCGGGACAGCGTTGAGCTCCTACGAGCAGTACTTC. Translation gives CASKISGTALSSYEQYF. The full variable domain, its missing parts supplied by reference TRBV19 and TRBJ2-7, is DGGITQSPKYLFRKEGQNVTLSCEQNLNHDAMYWYRQDPGQGLRLIYYSQIVNDFQKGDIAEGYSVSREKKESFPLTVTSAQKNPTAFYLCASKISGTALSSYEQYFGPGTRLTVT.